This T cell receptor beta chain was documented in a study of blood T cell repertoires in COVID-19. Looking at the study overall: Researchers got acute and convalescent COVID-19 samples from the United States, Italy and Spain. PBMCs, B-cell-depleted T cells, or T cells were the source of the cDNA or gDNA that made up the material.

This CDR3 region has 15 residues. CDR1 is SNHLY and CDR2 is FYNNEI in the germline V gene. Trimming took off 6 bases at V and 9 bases at J, with 21 bases between the two ends. In its sample, this clone was seen once. How the authors handled the data: By means of reference gene primer amplification, nucleated cell counts were estimated. Libraries were prepared by immunoSEQ multiplex PCR; TCRdb keeps only in-frame clonotypes and omits some of them. The D gene and trimming were derived from the DNA, and the V and J assignments and clone size from that table. This table has about 300,000 clones, around 89% appearing once.

The sequencing sample was made of peripheral blood. The sequence derives from a man in his forties with acute or convalescent COVID-19. This rearrangement joins TRBV2 to TRBJ1-5; D remains ambiguous. Written as DNA, the CDR3 is TGTGCCAGCAGCGGGCAGGAGGTAGCTTGGGTGCCCCAGCATTTT. It is translated as CASSGQEVAWVPQHF.